The present T cell receptor (beta chain) was sequenced within a study of CD8 T cells in ankylosing spondylitis. This CDR3 contains 15 residues. Unmatched junction bases numbered 4, after V lost 0 bases and J lost 7 bases. The germline CDR1 and CDR2 sequences are SGDLS and YYNGEE. This clonotype appeared many times. In making TCR beta libraries, quantitative 5'-RACE with molecular barcodes was used. TCRdb reprocessed the 5' RACE reads with MiXCR, giving one entry per CDR3 protein. The repertoire holds about 39,000 distinct CDR3 sequences, with about 4% as singletons. The sample consisted of blood, either unsorted or a sorted T cell fraction (not recorded which). The genes are TRBV9 and TRBJ2-1, with TRBD1 matching 10 bases. The receptor's source is a female donor with ankylosing spondylitis or in good health (not recorded which). The CDR3 DNA follows: TGTGCCAGCAGCGTAGGGGGACAGGGGTTTAATGAGCAGTTCTTC. This codes for CASSVGGQGFNEQFF.